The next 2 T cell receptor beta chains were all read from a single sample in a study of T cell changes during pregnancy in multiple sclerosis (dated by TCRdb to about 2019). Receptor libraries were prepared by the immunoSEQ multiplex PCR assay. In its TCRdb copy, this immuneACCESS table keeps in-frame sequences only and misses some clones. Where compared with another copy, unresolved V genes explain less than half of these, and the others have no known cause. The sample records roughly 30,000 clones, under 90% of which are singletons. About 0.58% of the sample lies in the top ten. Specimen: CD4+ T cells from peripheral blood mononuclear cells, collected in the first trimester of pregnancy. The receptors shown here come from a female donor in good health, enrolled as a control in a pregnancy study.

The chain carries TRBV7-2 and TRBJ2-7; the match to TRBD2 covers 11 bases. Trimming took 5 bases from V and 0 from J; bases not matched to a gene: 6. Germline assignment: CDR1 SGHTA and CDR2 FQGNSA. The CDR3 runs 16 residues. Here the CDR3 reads CASSPTLAGVSYEQYF. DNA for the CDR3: TGTGCCAGCAGCCCAACACTAGCGGGGGTCTCCTACGAGCAGTACTTC.

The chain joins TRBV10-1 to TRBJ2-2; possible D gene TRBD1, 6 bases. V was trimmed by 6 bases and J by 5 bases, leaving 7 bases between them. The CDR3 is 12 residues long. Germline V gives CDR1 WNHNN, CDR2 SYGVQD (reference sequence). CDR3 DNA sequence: TGCGCCAGCAGCGGACAGACCGGGGAGCTGTTTTTT. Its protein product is CASSGQTGELFF.